This is a list of T cell receptor beta chains from one sample in a study of T-cell reconstitution after alpha-beta-depleted transplantation in children. TCRdb reanalysed the PCR reads using MiXCR and keeps one entry per CDR3 protein. The sample lists roughly 500,000 distinct CDR3 sequences; 32% were seen once. Here the sequenced sample was PBMCs from the stem cell graft donor, taken from the stem cell graft. The receptors originated from a human donor who donated a stem cell graft to a child with aplastic anemia. The CDR3 runs from the conserved cysteine through the conserved F or W. D genes are given only for firm matches. Clone size is stated in some rows and not others, as once, few, many or a class when expanded.

TRBV18	TRBJ2-3	few	-	CASSPATDTQYF
TRBV7-9	TRBJ1-4	-	TRBD1	CASSGTDGEKLFF
TRBV20-1	TRBJ2-1	few	-	CSATGEGSYNEQFF
TRBV6-1	TRBJ2-5	-	TRBD2	CASSRTSGWETQYF
TRBV12-3/TRBV12-4	TRBJ1-1	few	-	CASSLFAGMNTEAFF
TRBV7-8	TRBJ1-5	few	-	CASRRSGNQPQHF
TRBV27	TRBJ2-7	-	-	CATRLGGRRQGSYEQYF
TRBV12-3/TRBV12-4	TRBJ2-1	-	TRBD2	CASRLRAGTSGLDEQFF
TRBV6-1	TRBJ1-1	few	-	CASSTTGTQNTEAFF
TRBV4-3	TRBJ2-3	few	-	CASSPGDRTSTDTQYF
TRBV18	TRBJ2-7	-	-	CASSPPSGYYEQYF
TRBV6-1	TRBJ2-4	few	TRBD2	CASRPPGLVKNIQYF
TRBV12-3/TRBV12-4	TRBJ2-1	-	TRBD2	CASRPIGLADEFF
TRBV7-9	TRBJ1-2	-	TRBD1	CASSRETHRGYGYTF
TRBV7-2	TRBJ2-1	-	TRBD2	CASSSSGRASNEQFF
TRBV5-4	TRBJ2-1	few	-	CASSSGQSSEQFF
TRBV19	TRBJ1-2	-	-	CASSRNGQANYGYTF
TRBV4-1	TRBJ1-4	few	-	CASSPRGRRSTTNEKLFF
TRBV24-1	TRBJ2-3	-	-	CATSDAGKVTDTQYF
TRBV12-3/TRBV12-4	TRBJ2-3	-	TRBD1	CAISPQNVRGPLSTDTQYF